This T cell receptor (beta chain) was found in a study of Graves' ophthalmopathy and Graves' hyperthyroidism. On this clonotype itself: The antigen is undetermined.

RNA transcripts served as template for amplifying TCR beta CDR3 sequences. After a first-round RT-PCR with HTBI primers, a second-round multiplex PCR was run. TCRdb re-derived calls from the multiplex PCR reads in MiXCR, one entry per CDR3 protein. The sample lists just over 400,000 distinct CDR3 sequences, 20% to 25% occurring once. Germline V gives CDR1 SGHNT, CDR2 YENEEA. Trimming stripped 0 bases from V and 6 bases from J, with 12 bases between. The CDR3 loop spans 14 amino acids. General study points: Blood samples also showed most expanded thyroid clonotypes exceeding 0.001 frequency.

This chain joins TRBV11-3 and TRBJ2-7, with D perhaps TRBD2 (5 bases). Specimen: peripheral blood. This sequence was found in a woman between 18 and 30 years old with stable Graves' hyperthyroidism. Written as DNA, the CDR3 is TGTGCCAGCAGCTTAGACCCGGGAACGGGCGAGCAGTACTTC. Translated, it gives CASSLDPGTGEQYF.